The entry that follows covers one TCR beta chain sequence. Antigen unknown. This sample was included in a study of early stage breast cancer tumors. Per the germline V gene, CDR1 is SGHNT and CDR2 is YENEEA. The CDR3 loop spans 15 amino acids. The V and J ends lost 4 bases and 0 bases, in that order; junction bases with no gene match: 6. Notes on the study in general: Comparing each tissue with blood distinguished tumor from normal in 14 of 16 patients. Tumors had approximately 2.5-fold higher T cell density than normal breast.

Sequenced by immunoSEQ multiplex PCR; TCRdb stores in-frame clones only, minus some. The table has roughly 1,500 clones, about 80% seen once. The material sequenced was normal breast tissue next to the tumor. The receptor's source is a person between 50 and 60 years old with breast cancer. V is TRBV11-3 and J is TRBJ2-7, with TRBD2 matching 7 bases. CDR3 nucleotides: TGTGCCAGCAGCTGGGCGCGGGAGCTCTCCTACGAGCAGTACTTC. This codes for CASSWARELSYEQYF.